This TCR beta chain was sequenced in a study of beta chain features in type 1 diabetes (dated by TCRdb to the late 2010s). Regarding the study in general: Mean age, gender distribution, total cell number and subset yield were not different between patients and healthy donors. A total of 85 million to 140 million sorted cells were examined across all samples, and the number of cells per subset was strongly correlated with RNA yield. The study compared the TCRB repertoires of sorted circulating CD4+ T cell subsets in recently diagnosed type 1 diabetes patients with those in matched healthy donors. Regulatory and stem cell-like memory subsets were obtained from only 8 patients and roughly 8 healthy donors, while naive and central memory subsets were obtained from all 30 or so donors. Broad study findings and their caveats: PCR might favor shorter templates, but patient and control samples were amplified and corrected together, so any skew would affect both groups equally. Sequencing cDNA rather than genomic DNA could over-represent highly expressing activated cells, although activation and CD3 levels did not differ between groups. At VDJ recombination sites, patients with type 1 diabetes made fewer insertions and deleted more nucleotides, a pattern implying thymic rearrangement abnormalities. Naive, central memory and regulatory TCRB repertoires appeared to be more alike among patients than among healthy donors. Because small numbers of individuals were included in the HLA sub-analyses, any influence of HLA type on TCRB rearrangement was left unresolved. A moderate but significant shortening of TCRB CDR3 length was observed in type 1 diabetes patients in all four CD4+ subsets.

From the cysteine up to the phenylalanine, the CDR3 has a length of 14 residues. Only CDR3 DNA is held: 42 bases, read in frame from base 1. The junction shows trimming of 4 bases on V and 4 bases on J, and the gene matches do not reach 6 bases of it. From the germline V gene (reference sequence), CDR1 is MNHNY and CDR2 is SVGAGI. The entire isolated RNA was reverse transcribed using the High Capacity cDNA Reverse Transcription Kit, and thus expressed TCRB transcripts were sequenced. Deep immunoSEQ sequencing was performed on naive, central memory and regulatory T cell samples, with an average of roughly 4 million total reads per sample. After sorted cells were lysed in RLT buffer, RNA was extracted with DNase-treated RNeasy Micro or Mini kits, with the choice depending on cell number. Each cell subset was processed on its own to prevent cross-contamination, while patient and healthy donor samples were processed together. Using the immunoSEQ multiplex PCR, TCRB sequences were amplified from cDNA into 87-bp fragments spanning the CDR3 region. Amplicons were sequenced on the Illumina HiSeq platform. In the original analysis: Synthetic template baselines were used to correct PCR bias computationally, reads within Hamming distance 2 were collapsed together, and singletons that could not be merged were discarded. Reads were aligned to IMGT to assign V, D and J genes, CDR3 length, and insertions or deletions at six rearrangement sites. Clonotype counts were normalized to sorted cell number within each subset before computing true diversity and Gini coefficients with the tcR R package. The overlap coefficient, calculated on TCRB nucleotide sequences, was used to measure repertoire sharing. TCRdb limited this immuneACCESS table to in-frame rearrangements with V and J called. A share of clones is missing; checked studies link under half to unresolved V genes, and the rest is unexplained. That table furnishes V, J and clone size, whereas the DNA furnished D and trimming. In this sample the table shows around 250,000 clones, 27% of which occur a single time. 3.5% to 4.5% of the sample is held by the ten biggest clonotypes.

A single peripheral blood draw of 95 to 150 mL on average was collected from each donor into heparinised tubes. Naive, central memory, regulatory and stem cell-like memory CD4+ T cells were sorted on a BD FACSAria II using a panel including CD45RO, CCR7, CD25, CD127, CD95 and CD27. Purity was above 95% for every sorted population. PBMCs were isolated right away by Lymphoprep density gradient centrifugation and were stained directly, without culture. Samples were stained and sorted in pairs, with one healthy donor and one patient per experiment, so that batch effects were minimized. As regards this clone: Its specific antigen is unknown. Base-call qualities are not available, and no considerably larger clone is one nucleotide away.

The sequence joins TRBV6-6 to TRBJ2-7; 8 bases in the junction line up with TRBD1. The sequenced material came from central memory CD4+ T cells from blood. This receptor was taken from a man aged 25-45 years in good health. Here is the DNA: TGTGCCAGCAGTTCGGACAGGGATTCGTACGAGCAGTACTTC. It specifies CASSSDRDSYEQYF.